Its frequency marks the clone carrying this T cell receptor (beta chain) as medium-sized (0.01 to 0.1%). This specimen comes from a study of T cell clusters in autoimmune cytopenias. Germline-derived CDR1 and CDR2 are MNHEY and SVGEGT. The CDR3 is 13 residues long. Each sample's input was around 250 ng genomic DNA, about 38,000 genome equivalents. Multiplex touch-down PCR amplified TRB using TRB-A and TRB-B pools in one tube. Reanalyzing the multiplex PCR reads, TCRdb keeps one entry per CDR3 protein, without DNA. The repertoire table contains about 3,800 distinct CDR3 sequences. The sample also formed part of further work on T cell repertoires in aging, cancer and after chemotherapy.

This rearrangement joins TRBV6-2 or TRBV6-3 to TRBJ1-2; TCRdb selects TRBD1, and the lack of DNA leaves this call unchecked. Sequenced sample: peripheral blood. The receptor comes from a human donor in good health. CDR3: CASSYSSREGYTF.